Listed below are T cell receptor beta chains from one sample, sequenced in a study of T cell repertoires in cytomegalovirus infection. TCRdb passed the reads through MiXCR, listing each CDR3 protein once. The table has 450,000 to 550,000 distinct CDR3 sequences, more than 15% seen once; the top ten hold 20% to 30%. Sample: CD8+ T cells from PBMCs. Receptors originate from a human donor in good health (CMV status not recorded). Some clones in this sample may be carry-over from other donors' samples. Both conserved end residues are part of each CDR3. D genes are given only for firm matches.

D: .
V: TRBV20-1
J: TRBJ2-2
CDR3: CSANPSNTGELFF

D: .
V: TRBV5-6
J: TRBJ2-7
CDR3: CASSFAGTTYEQYF

D: .
V: TRBV5-6
J: TRBJ1-5
CDR3: CASSLRTENQPQHF

D: .
V: TRBV4-1
J: TRBJ1-1
CDR3: CASSKGGNTEAFF

D: TRBD1
V: TRBV6-1
J: TRBJ2-3
CDR3: CASSASWDSRTDTQYF

D: .
V: TRBV12-3/TRBV12-4
J: TRBJ2-1
CDR3: CASSSAGDEQFF

D: .
V: TRBV7-9
J: TRBJ2-2
CDR3: CASSHGTVTENTVELFF

D: .
V: TRBV24-1
J: TRBJ2-5
CDR3: CATSPGERQETQYF

D: .
V: TRBV7-9
J: TRBJ2-7
CDR3: CASSLLGGPGSRSHEQYF

D: .
V: TRBV4-2
J: TRBJ1-1
CDR3: CASSQDSRNTEAFF

D: .
V: TRBV9
J: TRBJ1-1
CDR3: CASSVESGQLYTEAFF

D: .
V: TRBV12-3/TRBV12-4
J: TRBJ1-6
CDR3: CASSDSPRGYNSPLHF

D: .
V: TRBV11-2
J: TRBJ1-2
CDR3: CASSLDDYGYTF

D: TRBD1
V: TRBV6-4
J: TRBJ2-3
CDR3: CASSEDRVHTQYF